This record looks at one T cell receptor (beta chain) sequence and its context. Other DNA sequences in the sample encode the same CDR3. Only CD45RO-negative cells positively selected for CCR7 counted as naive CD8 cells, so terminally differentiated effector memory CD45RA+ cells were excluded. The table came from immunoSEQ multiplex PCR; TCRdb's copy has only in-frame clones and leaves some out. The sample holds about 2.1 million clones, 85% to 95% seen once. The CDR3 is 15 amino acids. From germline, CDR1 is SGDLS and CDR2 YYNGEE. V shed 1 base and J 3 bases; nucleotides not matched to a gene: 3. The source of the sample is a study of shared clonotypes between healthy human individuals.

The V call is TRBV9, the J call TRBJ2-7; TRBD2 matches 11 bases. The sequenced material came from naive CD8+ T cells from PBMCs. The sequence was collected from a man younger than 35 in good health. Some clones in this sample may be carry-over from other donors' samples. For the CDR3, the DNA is TGTGCCAGCAGCGTAACCGGGACTAGCGGCTACGAGCAGTACTTC. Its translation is CASSVTGTSGYEQYF. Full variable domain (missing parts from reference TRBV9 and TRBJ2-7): DSGVTQTPKHLITATGQRVTLRCSPRSGDLSVYWYQQSLDQGLQFLIQYYNGEERAKGNILERFSAQQFPDLHSELNLSSLELGDSALYFCASSVTGTSGYEQYFGPGTRLTVT.